The next 5 T cell receptor beta chains were all read from a single sample in a study of human T cells and chemical hapten exposure. TCRdb ran MiXCR on the RACE reads and lists one entry per CDR3 protein. The data show 190,000 or so distinct CDR3 sequences, with approximately 26% seen just once and over 2% held by the top ten. Time point: patch test 3, about 24 weeks after DPC sensitization. The treatment: therapeutic diphenylcyclopropenone sensitization with weekly scalp DPC. Sequencing was performed on whole blood, taken in connection with sensitization to the hapten diphenylcyclopropenone (DPC). The receptors stem from a woman aged 40-49 years with alopecia areata. Some clones in this sample may be carry-over from other donors' samples.

This clonotype was observed a handful of times. This chain joins TRBV29-1 and TRBJ1-3; no firm D call. The CDR3 has 13 amino acids. Germline lookup yields CDR1 SQVTM and CDR2 ANQGSEA. With 4 bases removed from V and 3 bases from J, the gap between germline ends came to 10 bases. CDR3 in amino acids: CSVGLQFGNTIYF. The CDR3 DNA reads as TGCAGCGTTGGGCTGCAATTTGGAAACACCATATATTTT. Looking up the rest from reference TRBV29-1 and TRBJ1-3 gives the full variable domain: SAVISQKPSRDICQRGTSLTIQCQVDSQVTMMFWYRQQPGQSLTLIATANQGSEATYESGFVIDKFPISRPNLTFSTLTVSNMSPEDSSIYLCSVGLQFGNTIYFGEGSWLTVV.

This clonotype occurred a few times. The chain joins TRBV5-1 to TRBJ1-1; D remains ambiguous. The germline CDR1 and CDR2 sequences are SGHRS and YFSETQ. V was shortened by 5 bases and J by 1 base, with 9 bases between the two germline ends. There are 13 residues in the CDR3. CDR3: CASRRDTNTEAFF. In DNA form, the CDR3 reads TGCGCCAGCAGGAGGGATACGAACACTGAAGCTTTCTTT.

The gene calls are TRBV4-2 and TRBJ1-4, with D possibly matching TRBD1 (6 bases). CDR3 length equals 16 residues. The germline V gene encodes CDR1 LGHNA and CDR2 YNFKEQ. V was shortened by 1 base and J by 3 bases, with 12 bases between the two germline ends. CDR3 sequence: CASSQAQGQANEKLFF. The CDR3 nucleotides are TGTGCCAGCAGCCAAGCCCAGGGGCAAGCTAATGAAAAACTGTTTTTT.

The V and J genes are TRBV12-3 or TRBV12-4 and TRBJ1-2; D possibly corresponds to TRBD1 (5 bases). CDR3 length: 11 amino acids. V lost 6 bases and J lost 7, with 9 bases in between. CDR3 DNA: TGTGCCAGCAGCCTGAGGGGTGGCTACACCTTC. Encoded protein: CASSLRGGYTF.

The genes are TRBV20-1 and TRBJ2-3, with 9 bases aligning to TRBD2. After removal of 3 bases from V and 0 bases from J, the junction contained 4 bases not matched to a gene. The CDR3 contains 15 residues. CDR1 and CDR2 (germline): DFQATT, SNEGSKA (reference sequence). CDR3 protein: CSASASGMSTDTQYF. The CDR3 nucleotides are TGCAGTGCTAGTGCTAGCGGGATGAGCACAGATACGCAGTATTTT.